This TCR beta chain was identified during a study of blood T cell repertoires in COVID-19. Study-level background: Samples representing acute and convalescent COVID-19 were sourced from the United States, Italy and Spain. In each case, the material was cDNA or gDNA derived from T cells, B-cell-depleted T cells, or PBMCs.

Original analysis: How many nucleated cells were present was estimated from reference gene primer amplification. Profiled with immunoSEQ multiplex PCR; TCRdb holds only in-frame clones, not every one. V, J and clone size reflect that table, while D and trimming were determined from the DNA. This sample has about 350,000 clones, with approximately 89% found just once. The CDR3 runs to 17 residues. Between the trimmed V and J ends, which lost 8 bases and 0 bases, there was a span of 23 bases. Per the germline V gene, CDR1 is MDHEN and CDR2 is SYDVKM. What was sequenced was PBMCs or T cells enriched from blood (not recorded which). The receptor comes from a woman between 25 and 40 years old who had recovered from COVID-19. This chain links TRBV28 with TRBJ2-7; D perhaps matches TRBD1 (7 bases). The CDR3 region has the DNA TGTGCCAGCGCCCGACAGGGCGGGAATTCTGGCTCCTACGAGCAGTACTTC. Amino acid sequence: CASARQGGNSGSYEQYF.